The subject of this entry is one T cell receptor (beta chain). The antigen remains unidentified. This CDR3 has 14 amino acids. From germline, CDR1 is MNHEY and CDR2 SMNVEV (reference sequence). The ends lost 6 bases at V and 4 bases at J; junction bases unmatched: 5. The data derive from a study of cytomegalovirus exposure and HLA in healthy donors. Whole-study findings and limits: TCR clusters originating in the first cohort tended to co-occur in the 110 or so validation repertoires, according to a later analysis. Whilst most TCR sequences proved rare, a subset of public TCRs occurred across many donors.

TCRdb keeps only in-frame clones here, not all; method: immunoSEQ multiplex PCR. The sample contains 100,000 to 150,000 clones, roughly 95% of which appear only once. The sequenced sample consisted of PBMCs. The TCR sequence derives from a man younger than 30 in good health and CMV-seronegative. This sequence joins TRBV27 and TRBJ2-3; TRBD1 agrees at 9 bases. The CDR3 coding sequence is TGTGCCAGCAGCCGACAGGGGGGTTCAGATACGCAGTATTTT. Protein: CASSRQGGSDTQYF.